These T cell receptor beta chains were read from a single sample in a study of blood T cell repertoires in COVID-19. Generated by immunoSEQ multiplex PCR, the TCRdb table keeps only in-frame clones and is missing some. The sample has 130,000 to 150,000 clones, roughly four fifths seen once. The source material was peripheral blood. Receptor source: a man aged 80 or over with acute or convalescent COVID-19. Both conserved end residues are part of each CDR3. The order of the fields is CDR3 DNA, CDR3 protein, D gene, J gene, V gene, clone size. D genes are given only for firm matches. Some rows have no size entry. The others give once, few or many, or a class for an expanded clone.

DNA: TGTGCCAGCAGCGTAGCCGGGACAGGGGGCGTTGAGCAGTTCTTC; CDR3: CASSVAGTGGVEQFF; D: TRBD1; J: TRBJ2-1; V: TRBV7-2; size: NA
DNA: TGTGCCAGCAGTCCCTTCCAATCCAGGGGGCTTCATGGCTACACCTTC; CDR3: CASSPFQSRGLHGYTF; D: TRBD1; J: TRBJ1-2; V: TRBV6-6; size: NA
DNA: TGTGCCAGCAGCCCCTATGACAGCTCAAAACTGTTTTTT; CDR3: CASSPYDSSKLFF; D: NA; J: TRBJ1-4; V: TRBV6-2/TRBV6-3; size: NA
DNA: TGTGCCAGCAGTTTGGGCCGCACAGATACGCAGTATTTT; CDR3: CASSLGRTDTQYF; D: NA; J: TRBJ2-3; V: TRBV28; size: NA
DNA: TGCAGCGTTGAGGCAGGGTTGGTGAGCGAGCAGTACTTC; CDR3: CSVEAGLVSEQYF; D: NA; J: TRBJ2-7; V: TRBV29-1; size: NA
DNA: TGTGCCAGCAGCTTTTCCCGATTCGGGGAGACCCAGTACTTC; CDR3: CASSFSRFGETQYF; D: NA; J: TRBJ2-5; V: TRBV11-2; size: few
DNA: TGTGCCAGCAGTTTAGGGTCCTATTCTAGCTACACCTTC; CDR3: CASSLGSYSSYTF; D: NA; J: TRBJ1-2; V: TRBV12-3/TRBV12-4; size: many
DNA: TGTGCCAGCAGTTTGACAGGGATCAGGAACTATGGCTACACCTTC; CDR3: CASSLTGIRNYGYTF; D: TRBD1; J: TRBJ1-2; V: TRBV27; size: NA
DNA: TGTGCCAGCTCTTCCGGGACAGGGAAAGAAAAACTGTTTTTT; CDR3: CASSSGTGKEKLFF; D: TRBD1; J: TRBJ1-4; V: TRBV18; size: once
DNA: TGTGCCAGCAGCCATGGACAGGCTCATGAGCAGTTCTTC; CDR3: CASSHGQAHEQFF; D: TRBD1; J: TRBJ2-1; V: TRBV12-3/TRBV12-4; size: NA
DNA: TGTGCCAGCAGCCGCAGTACCCCCTCCTACAATGAGCAGTTCTTC; CDR3: CASSRSTPSYNEQFF; D: NA; J: TRBJ2-1; V: TRBV7-9; size: NA
DNA: TGTGCCAGCTCACCGAGCCCAGGTGATGGCTACACCTTC; CDR3: CASSPSPGDGYTF; D: NA; J: TRBJ1-2; V: TRBV18; size: once
DNA: TGTGCCAGTAGTATCCGGTTTCGGGGGGCGCCCCGTGGCTACACCTTC; CDR3: CASSIRFRGAPRGYTF; D: NA; J: TRBJ1-2; V: TRBV19; size: NA
DNA: TGTGCCAGCCGAGGACAGGCCCTTGGGCAGTACTTC; CDR3: CASRGQALGQYF; D: TRBD1; J: TRBJ2-7; V: TRBV2; size: NA
DNA: TGTGCCAGCAGCCAAGTGCACAGGGATACGCAGTATTTT; CDR3: CASSQVHRDTQYF; D: NA; J: TRBJ2-3; V: TRBV3-1/TRBV3-2; size: NA
DNA: TGTGCCAGCGGACCCGGGACAATTGAGCAGTTCTTC; CDR3: CASGPGTIEQFF; D: NA; J: TRBJ2-1; V: TRBV3-1/TRBV3-2; size: NA
DNA: TGTGCCAGCAGCTTGGACACAAGTTCTGGAGAAAAACTGTTTTTT; CDR3: CASSLDTSSGEKLFF; D: NA; J: TRBJ1-4; V: TRBV7-9; size: few
DNA: TGCGCCAGCAGCCCCCAGGGAAGCTCCTATAATTCACCCCTCCACTTT; CDR3: CASSPQGSSYNSPLHF; D: NA; J: TRBJ1-6; V: TRBV4-3; size: NA
DNA: TGTGCCAGCAGAGACAGGTTTACCCAGCCCCAGCATTTT; CDR3: CASRDRFTQPQHF; D: NA; J: TRBJ1-5; V: TRBV2; size: NA
DNA: TGTGCCAGCAGCCCTCTAGGGACAGGTTCCAATCAGCCCCAGCATTTT; CDR3: CASSPLGTGSNQPQHF; D: TRBD1; J: TRBJ1-5; V: TRBV5-5; size: NA
DNA: TGTGCCAGTAGTTCTGCTTGGGGACACCTGAACACTGAAGCTTTCTTT; CDR3: CASSSAWGHLNTEAFF; D: NA; J: TRBJ1-1; V: TRBV19; size: medium-sized
DNA: TGTGCCAGCAGTAGCCTACCAGGGCCGAACGCCTTC; CDR3: CASSSLPGPNAF; D: NA; J: TRBJ1-2; V: TRBV12-3/TRBV12-4; size: once
DNA: TGCGCCAGCAGCTTAAAAGGGTTCGGTGGCGGTGGGGGGTCACCCCTCCACTTT; CDR3: CASSLKGFGGGGGSPLHF; D: NA; J: TRBJ1-6; V: TRBV5-1; size: NA
DNA: TGTGCCTGGAGTCAGGACAGGGGAATCGAGCAGTACTTC; CDR3: CAWSQDRGIEQYF; D: TRBD1; J: TRBJ2-7; V: TRBV30; size: NA
DNA: TGTGCCAGCAAAAGACAGAACACCGGGGAGCTGTTTTTT; CDR3: CASKRQNTGELFF; D: NA; J: TRBJ2-2; V: TRBV6-5; size: NA
DNA: TGTGCCAGCTCACCACCTCTAAGCAATCAGCCCCAGCATTTT; CDR3: CASSPPLSNQPQHF; D: NA; J: TRBJ1-5; V: TRBV18; size: NA
DNA: TGCGCCAGCAGCCAAAAACTAGGTGGGAGTGAGCAGTTCTTC; CDR3: CASSQKLGGSEQFF; D: NA; J: TRBJ2-1; V: TRBV4-3; size: NA
DNA: TGTGCCAGCAGCGGCAGGGGCAACACTGAAGCTTTCTTT; CDR3: CASSGRGNTEAFF; D: NA; J: TRBJ1-1; V: TRBV3-1/TRBV3-2; size: NA
DNA: TGTGCCAGCAGTTTTGACAGGGGGCTAGATGAGCAGTTCTTC; CDR3: CASSFDRGLDEQFF; D: TRBD1; J: TRBJ2-1; V: TRBV6-5; size: NA
DNA: TGTGCCAGCAGTCCCGGGGGGGGCTATGGCTACACCTTC; CDR3: CASSPGGGYGYTF; D: NA; J: TRBJ1-2; V: TRBV28; size: NA
DNA: TGTGCCAGCAACGACAGATCCAATCAGCCCCAGCATTTT; CDR3: CASNDRSNQPQHF; D: NA; J: TRBJ1-5; V: TRBV2; size: few
DNA: TGTGCCAGCAGTTTAAGGGGGCAAACCACCGGGGAGCTGTTTTTT; CDR3: CASSLRGQTTGELFF; D: TRBD1; J: TRBJ2-2; V: TRBV27; size: NA
DNA: TGCGCCAGCAGTGGTCAGGGGAGACCATACGAGCAGTACTTC; CDR3: CASSGQGRPYEQYF; D: NA; J: TRBJ2-7; V: TRBV10-1; size: NA
DNA: TGTGCCAGCAGCTTTATTGGGGCTCAAGAGACCCAGTACTTC; CDR3: CASSFIGAQETQYF; D: NA; J: TRBJ2-5; V: TRBV5-4; size: NA
DNA: TGCGCCAGCAGCCGGGGGGACGGCAATGAGCAGTTCTTC; CDR3: CASSRGDGNEQFF; D: TRBD2; J: TRBJ2-1; V: TRBV5-1; size: NA
DNA: TGTGCCAGCAGCTTGGACAGAGCCGAATTCTACGAGCAGTACTTC; CDR3: CASSLDRAEFYEQYF; D: NA; J: TRBJ2-7; V: TRBV5-4; size: NA
DNA: TGTGCCAGCTCACCCGCCGACAGTGATGGCTACACCTTC; CDR3: CASSPADSDGYTF; D: NA; J: TRBJ1-2; V: TRBV18; size: NA
DNA: TGTGCCATCAGAGCCAGCCTAGCGCAATATGGCTACACCTTC; CDR3: CAIRASLAQYGYTF; D: NA; J: TRBJ1-2; V: TRBV10-3; size: NA
DNA: TGCGCCAGCAGCGGCACCGGGGACACCATATATTTT; CDR3: CASSGTGDTIYF; D: NA; J: TRBJ1-3; V: TRBV5-1; size: NA
DNA: TGTGCCAGCAGTGGACGTCCGGGACAGGGGAACACCGGGGAGCTGTTTTTT; CDR3: CASSGRPGQGNTGELFF; D: TRBD1; J: TRBJ2-2; V: TRBV2; size: NA
DNA: TGTGCCAGCAGCTCCATCAGGAAGCAGGGGGCGAACTATGGCTACACCTTC; CDR3: CASSSIRKQGANYGYTF; D: TRBD1; J: TRBJ1-2; V: TRBV11-2; size: NA
DNA: TGTGCCAGCTCACCCGGCAGGGCAGGTACTTCACCCCTCCACTTT; CDR3: CASSPGRAGTSPLHF; D: NA; J: TRBJ1-6; V: TRBV18; size: NA
DNA: TGCGCCAGCAGCTTGGAAGGGGGGGCCACTGAAGCTTTCTTT; CDR3: CASSLEGGATEAFF; D: NA; J: TRBJ1-1; V: TRBV5-1; size: NA
DNA: TGTGCCAGCAGCATTACAGGGGGCAATGAGCAGTTCTTC; CDR3: CASSITGGNEQFF; D: TRBD1; J: TRBJ2-1; V: TRBV11-2; size: NA
DNA: TGTGCCAGCGGGCCCGGACAGGGTATAGGCAAAGTCTACAATGAGCAGTTCTTC; CDR3: CASGPGQGIGKVYNEQFF; D: TRBD1; J: TRBJ2-1; V: TRBV27; size: NA
DNA: TGTGCCAGCAGCTTAATGGCGCTTCGGGTTTCCACAGATACGCAGTATTTT; CDR3: CASSLMALRVSTDTQYF; D: NA; J: TRBJ2-3; V: TRBV7-2; size: NA
DNA: TGTGCCAGTACCGTACCGGGACAACGCGAAAAACTGTTTTTT; CDR3: CASTVPGQREKLFF; D: NA; J: TRBJ1-4; V: TRBV19; size: NA
DNA: TGCGCCAGCAGCTTATTACCTCCGGGGTCGGGTGGAAACACCATATATTTT; CDR3: CASSLLPPGSGGNTIYF; D: NA; J: TRBJ1-3; V: TRBV5-1; size: NA
DNA: TGTGCCAGCAGTTTGCGACTACCCAAGGAAAAACTGTTTTTT; CDR3: CASSLRLPKEKLFF; D: NA; J: TRBJ1-4; V: TRBV7-9; size: NA
DNA: TGTGCCAGCAGCACACAAATCCCTATCCCGGGACAGGGGGCTTCACCCCTCCACTTT; CDR3: CASSTQIPIPGQGASPLHF; D: TRBD1; J: TRBJ1-6; V: TRBV7-8; size: few
DNA: TGCGCCAGCAGCCAAGATCAGGGGATGGGTGGCTATGGCTACACCTTC; CDR3: CASSQDQGMGGYGYTF; D: NA; J: TRBJ1-2; V: TRBV4-1; size: NA
DNA: TGTGCCAGCAGCTTCCAAGGGGGCACAGATACGCAGTATTTT; CDR3: CASSFQGGTDTQYF; D: NA; J: TRBJ2-3; V: TRBV7-2; size: NA
DNA: TGTGCCAGCAGTTATAGGGGTATGGACACTGAAGCTTTCTTT; CDR3: CASSYRGMDTEAFF; D: NA; J: TRBJ1-1; V: TRBV6-5; size: NA
DNA: TGTGCCAGCAGCCAAGATCCCCCCCTAGCGGGGGGGGCAGATACGCAGTATTTT; CDR3: CASSQDPPLAGGADTQYF; D: TRBD2; J: TRBJ2-3; V: TRBV3-1/TRBV3-2; size: NA
DNA: TGTGCCAGCAGCCAAGAAACGGGGCCCACGGGACAGGGGAACATTCAGTACTTC; CDR3: CASSQETGPTGQGNIQYF; D: TRBD1; J: TRBJ2-4; V: TRBV3-1/TRBV3-2; size: few
DNA: TGTGCCAGCAGCTTAGATCGGGACAGGCCGGGAAACTATGGCTACACCTTC; CDR3: CASSLDRDRPGNYGYTF; D: TRBD1; J: TRBJ1-2; V: TRBV11-3; size: NA
DNA: TGTGCCAGCGGACTCCCCCTCGGGAGAACTAATGAAAAACTGTTTTTT; CDR3: CASGLPLGRTNEKLFF; D: NA; J: TRBJ1-4; V: TRBV3-1/TRBV3-2; size: NA
DNA: TGTGCCAGCAGCCCGGGCCTAGGGTCCCGGGCGTCGGGGGGCATTGAGCAGTTCTTC; CDR3: CASSPGLGSRASGGIEQFF; D: NA; J: TRBJ2-1; V: TRBV7-2; size: few